This entry lists 3 T cell receptor beta chains sequenced from one sample in a study of shared clonotypes between healthy human individuals. The repertoire was sequenced with immunoSEQ multiplex PCR; TCRdb's copy has only in-frame clones and lacks some. Here the sample spans 700,000 to 950,000 clones, about 96% being singletons. The naive CD8 population came from CD45RO-negative cells selected for CCR7, without terminally differentiated effector memory CD45RA+ cells. The sample consisted of naive CD8+ T cells sorted from blood. These receptors were obtained from a man aged 25-45 years in good health.

The DNA of the CDR3 is TGTGCCAGCAGCCCCGACAGGAAATCCGCAGCTTTCTTT. It translates to CASSPDRKSAAFF. The chain links TRBV11-3 to TRBJ1-1, with a weak D call TRBD1 (6 bases). The germline V gene encodes CDR1 SGHNT and CDR2 YENEEA. The V end was cut by 5 bases, the J end by 10 bases, with 17 bases between. The CDR3 covers 13 residues.

The chain couples TRBV11-1 to TRBJ2-1; no reliable D call. The germline V gene encodes CDR1 SGHAT and CDR2 FQDESV (reference sequence). V was shortened by 6 bases and J by 4 bases, with 13 bases between the two germline ends. The CDR3 is made up of 14 amino acids. Written as DNA, the CDR3 is TGTGCCAGCAGTATCACTGAAGGGTACAATGAGCAGTTCTTC. This sequence encodes CASSITEGYNEQFF. The variable domain in full, with the rest retrieved from reference TRBV11-1 and TRBJ2-1, is EAEVAQSPRYKITEKSQAVAFWCDPISGHATLYWYRQILGQGPELLVQFQDESVVDDSQLPKDRFSAERLKGVDSTLKIQPAELGDSAMYLCASSITEGYNEQFFGPGTRLTVL.

This chain joins TRBV27 and TRBJ2-7; TRBD2 agrees at 8 bases. From germline, CDR1 is MNHEY and CDR2 SMNVEV (reference sequence). V trimming: 2 bases; J trimming: 6 bases; junction bases outside the gene matches: 12. The CDR3 has 16 residues. The CDR3: CASSLVGGGGLGEQYF. Here the CDR3 DNA reads TGTGCCAGCAGTTTAGTCGGGGGGGGTGGATTAGGCGAGCAGTACTTC.